Here is one TCR beta chain with its context. Antigen unknown. The data were taken from a study of neoadjuvant nivolumab and ipilimumab in lung cancer. Whole-study results and caveats: Resected-tumor TCR richness correlated positively with pretherapy blood richness. Only two of four nivolumab-treated tumors gained richness and clonality by surgery.

Sequencing used immunoSEQ multiplex PCR; TCRdb keeps in-frame clones, though not all of them. Here the sample spans around 4,500 clones, about 70% being singletons. Germline trimming cut 2 bases from V and 5 bases from J; bases unmatched to any gene: 4. The germline CDR1 and CDR2 sequences are SGHKS and YYEKEE (reference sequence). The CDR3 spans 15 residues. The origin of this receptor is an adult with non-small cell lung cancer. Sequences were derived from tumor tissue, sampled after neoadjuvant nivolumab, alone or with ipilimumab, at or shortly before surgery. The genes are TRBV5-5 and TRBJ2-1, with 10 bases identical to TRBD2. CDR3: CASSLLAGRNNEQFF. The CDR3 region has the DNA TGTGCCAGCAGCTTACTAGCGGGGAGAAACAATGAGCAGTTCTTC. The full variable domain, completed using reference TRBV5-5 and TRBJ2-1, is DAGVTQSPTHLIKTRGQQVTLRCSPISGHKSVSWYQQVLGQGPQFIFQYYEKEERGRGNFPDRFSARQFPNYSSELNVNALLLGDSALYLCASSLLAGRNNEQFFGPGTRLTVL.